The sample holds many counts of the clone carrying this TCR beta chain. The sample originates from a study of T-cell reconstitution after alpha-beta-depleted transplantation in children. A library of TCRbeta sequences, prepared with unique molecular identifiers, was generated. TCRdb reprocessed the PCR reads via MiXCR and lists one record per CDR3 protein. The sample has hundreds of thousands of distinct CDR3 sequences; 16% are singletons. This receptor was obtained from a human donor who donated a stem cell graft to a child with acute myeloid leukemia. The input for sequencing was PBMCs from the stem cell graft donor, taken from the stem cell graft.

CDR3 nucleotide sequence: TGCGCCAGCAGCGGAGGGCAGGGGGGCACTGAAGCTTTCTTT. Amino acids: CASSGGQGGTEAFF. The gene calls are TRBV5-1 and TRBJ1-1; 7 nucleotides agree with TRBD1. The germline gives CDR1 SGHRS, CDR2 YFSETQ. The junction had 7 bases not matched to a gene; V was cut back by 4 bases and J by 4 bases. There are 14 residues in the CDR3.